What follows is one T cell receptor (beta chain) and its context. Its antigen remains unidentified. This sample is part of a study of shared clonotypes between healthy human individuals. The study's findings and limits: Sorted-subset sequencing was shown by rarefaction to be incomplete despite large depth. An expected dependence of interdonor clonotype sharing on sequencing depth was noted.

The CDR3 runs to 17 residues. Trimming pared 4 bases from V and 0 bases from J, leaving 14 bases between. The germline V gene has CDR1 SGDLS and CDR2 YYNGEE. At a deep level, the assay was run. The protocol was immunoSEQ multiplex PCR, while the TCRdb copy is restricted to in-frame clones and leaves out a portion. The sample yields some 360,000 clones, around 70% seen once. Sequences were obtained from memory CD4+ T cells sorted from blood. As to subset: CD45RA-negative fraction. The gene calls are TRBV9 and TRBJ2-6; no definite D call. The sequence was obtained from a man aged 30 to 45 in good health. The CDR3 nucleotides read TGTGCCAGCAGCTTAACGGGCTCCAGCTCTGGGGCCAACGTCCTGACTTTC. Translation gives CASSLTGSSSGANVLTF.